This entry features one TCR beta chain sequence. Germline V CDR1 and CDR2: LNHDA, SQIVND (reference sequence). CDR3 length: 15 amino acids. Trimming stripped 5 bases from V and 3 bases from J, with 16 bases between. Original data processing: Quantification of nucleated cells was approximated via reference gene primer amplification. Here immunoSEQ multiplex PCR was the method, and the copy in TCRdb shows in-frame clones only, minus some. V and J calls and clone size are copied from that table; D and trimming were computed from the DNA. Of under 50,000 clones listed, more than 90% were seen once; the top ten hold under 20%. The data were obtained in a study of blood T cell repertoires in COVID-19. Study details: Sites across the United States, Italy and Spain contributed samples from acute and convalescent COVID-19.

The clonotype was recovered from a man between 65 and 85 years old with active COVID-19. The J gene is TRBJ1-2, the V gene TRBV19; weak D call: TRBD1 (6 bases). Source material: peripheral blood. The CDR3 nucleotides read TGTGCCAGTAGTTCCCAACAGGGATCCCACTATGGCTACACCTTC. This codes for CASSSQQGSHYGYTF.